This T cell receptor (beta chain) was retrieved from a study of shared clonotypes between healthy human individuals. Naive CD8 isolation took CD45RO-negative cells positively selected for CCR7 and excluded terminally differentiated effector memory CD45RA+ cells. The germline gives CDR1 SGHDT, CDR2 YYEEEE. V lost 4 bases and J 1 base, leaving 18 bases between the germline ends. This CDR3 has 17 residues. The authors distributed each subset's genomic DNA evenly over several immunoSEQ plates. TCRdb keeps only in-frame clones here, not all; method: immunoSEQ multiplex PCR. The repertoire holds roughly 600,000 clones, with roughly 98% as singletons.

The chain joins TRBV5-6 to TRBJ2-1; the D gene is possibly TRBD1 (5 bases). Sequencing used naive CD8+ T cells sorted from blood. The clonotype originates from a man in his thirties or forties in good health. CDR3 coding DNA: TGTGCCAGCAGCAACCTAGTGGGGCTGAATTCCTACAATGAGCAGTTCTTC. Its translation is CASSNLVGLNSYNEQFF.